The rows below give T cell receptor beta chains drawn from one sample of a study of T-cell reconstitution after alpha-beta-depleted transplantation in children. TCRdb itself ran the PCR reads through MiXCR, one entry per CDR3 protein. The sample gives nearly 400,000 distinct CDR3 sequences, about a fifth of which show up once; 3.8% is in the top ten. The material sequenced was PBMCs from the stem cell graft donor, taken from the stem cell graft. The receptor source for this set is a human donor who donated a stem cell graft to a child with acute myeloid leukemia. Both conserved end residues are part of each CDR3. A D gene is named only where the DNA matches it firmly. A clone size is listed for some rows: how often the clone was seen (once, few, many), or a class if it is expanded.

V gene: TRBV29-1
D gene: TRBD1
clone size: many
J gene: TRBJ1-5
CDR3 protein: CSVRDREVQPQHF
CDR3 DNA: TGCAGCGTGAGGGACAGGGAGGTCCAGCCCCAGCATTTT

V gene: TRBV20-1
D gene: .
clone size: .
J gene: TRBJ2-7
CDR3 protein: CSARVTGPGDSEQYF
CDR3 DNA: TGCAGTGCTAGAGTTACCGGGCCCGGGGATAGCGAGCAGTACTTC

V gene: TRBV9
D gene: TRBD2
clone size: few
J gene: TRBJ2-7
CDR3 protein: CASSVGGSIRYEQYF
CDR3 DNA: TGTGCCAGCAGCGTAGGCGGGAGTATTAGGTACGAGCAGTACTTC

V gene: TRBV20-1
D gene: .
clone size: few
J gene: TRBJ1-5
CDR3 protein: CSASNSRLNQPQHF
CDR3 DNA: TGCAGTGCTAGTAATTCTAGACTCAATCAGCCCCAGCATTTT

V gene: TRBV5-1
D gene: TRBD2
clone size: few
J gene: TRBJ2-3
CDR3 protein: CASSPRTSGGTDTQYF
CDR3 DNA: TGCGCCAGCAGCCCCCGGACTAGCGGGGGCACAGATACGCAGTATTTT

V gene: TRBV20-1
D gene: TRBD2
clone size: .
J gene: TRBJ2-5
CDR3 protein: CSASAGVLAGEEAQYF
CDR3 DNA: TGCAGTGCCTCCGCCGGGGTCCTAGCGGGAGAGGAGGCCCAGTACTTC

V gene: TRBV12-3/TRBV12-4
D gene: .
clone size: many
J gene: TRBJ2-7
CDR3 protein: CASSLRGNDEQYF
CDR3 DNA: TGTGCCAGCAGTTTGAGGGGGAACGACGAGCAGTACTTC

V gene: TRBV29-1
D gene: .
clone size: .
J gene: TRBJ2-3
CDR3 protein: CSVEGVGLRTDTQYF
CDR3 DNA: TGCAGCGTTGAAGGTGTAGGTCTCCGAACAGATACGCAGTATTTT

V gene: TRBV4-3
D gene: TRBD2
clone size: .
J gene: TRBJ2-1
CDR3 protein: CASSHRIMTSGRDRNEQFF
CDR3 DNA: TGCGCCAGCAGCCACCGCATTATGACTAGCGGGAGGGATAGGAATGAGCAGTTCTTC

V gene: TRBV24-1
D gene: TRBD2
clone size: few
J gene: TRBJ2-3
CDR3 protein: CATSGPGLEYTDTQYF
CDR3 DNA: TGTGCCACCAGTGGCCCGGGACTAGAATACACAGATACGCAGTATTTT

V gene: TRBV20-1
D gene: .
clone size: few
J gene: TRBJ2-5
CDR3 protein: CSARNPSSIKETQYF
CDR3 DNA: TGCAGTGCTAGGAACCCTAGCTCTATAAAAGAGACCCAGTACTTC

V gene: TRBV12-3/TRBV12-4
D gene: .
clone size: .
J gene: TRBJ2-3
CDR3 protein: CASRFLGTDTQYF
CDR3 DNA: TGTGCCAGCAGGTTTTTAGGCACAGATACGCAGTATTTT

V gene: TRBV5-1
D gene: .
clone size: .
J gene: TRBJ2-2
CDR3 protein: CASRAGRGPNTGELFF
CDR3 DNA: TGCGCCAGCAGGGCAGGCAGGGGTCCGAACACCGGGGAGCTGTTTTTT

V gene: TRBV10-2
D gene: TRBD1
clone size: .
J gene: TRBJ2-1
CDR3 protein: CASSGGQPYNEQFF
CDR3 DNA: TGCGCCAGCAGTGGGGGACAGCCCTACAATGAGCAGTTCTTC

V gene: TRBV4-2
D gene: TRBD1
clone size: many
J gene: TRBJ2-1
CDR3 protein: CASSQVSRTGSSNEQFF
CDR3 DNA: TGTGCCAGCAGCCAAGTATCGAGGACAGGGAGTTCAAATGAGCAGTTCTTC

V gene: TRBV15
D gene: .
clone size: .
J gene: TRBJ2-3
CDR3 protein: CATSRVRLDTQYF
CDR3 DNA: TGTGCCACCAGCAGAGTAAGGCTAGATACGCAGTATTTT

V gene: TRBV7-8
D gene: TRBD1
clone size: few
J gene: TRBJ2-7
CDR3 protein: CASSFGTGWIDEQYF
CDR3 DNA: TGTGCCAGCAGCTTCGGGACAGGTTGGATCGACGAGCAGTACTTC

V gene: TRBV9
D gene: TRBD2
clone size: .
J gene: TRBJ2-5
CDR3 protein: CASSPRVASGLQETQYF
CDR3 DNA: TGTGCCAGCAGCCCCCGGGTAGCTAGCGGATTACAAGAGACCCAGTACTTC

V gene: TRBV20-1
D gene: TRBD2
clone size: .
J gene: TRBJ2-5
CDR3 protein: CSARERGYQETQYF
CDR3 DNA: TGCAGTGCTAGAGAGCGGGGGTACCAAGAGACCCAGTACTTC

V gene: TRBV5-1
D gene: .
clone size: .
J gene: TRBJ2-6
CDR3 protein: CASSLLPLSGANVLTF
CDR3 DNA: TGCGCCAGCAGCTTGCTGCCCCTGTCTGGGGCCAACGTCCTGACTTTC

V gene: TRBV4-3
D gene: TRBD2
clone size: few
J gene: TRBJ2-7
CDR3 protein: CASSQGVTSGSYEQYF
CDR3 DNA: TGCGCCAGCAGCCAAGGAGTAACTAGCGGGTCGTACGAGCAGTACTTC

V gene: TRBV6-5
D gene: .
clone size: .
J gene: TRBJ1-1
CDR3 protein: CASSYRSMNTEAFF
CDR3 DNA: TGTGCCAGCAGTTATCGCAGCATGAACACTGAAGCTTTCTTT

V gene: TRBV29-1
D gene: .
clone size: many
J gene: TRBJ2-7
CDR3 protein: CSVEEGNEQYF
CDR3 DNA: TGCAGCGTTGAGGAGGGTAACGAGCAGTACTTC

V gene: TRBV5-1
D gene: TRBD2
clone size: many
J gene: TRBJ2-1
CDR3 protein: CASSWGGSGNEQFF
CDR3 DNA: TGCGCCAGCAGCTGGGGGGGTAGCGGGAATGAGCAGTTCTTC

V gene: TRBV28
D gene: .
clone size: .
J gene: TRBJ2-7
CDR3 protein: CASSLNRWDEQYF
CDR3 DNA: TGTGCCAGCAGCTTGAACCGTTGGGACGAGCAGTACTTC

V gene: TRBV29-1
D gene: TRBD1
clone size: .
J gene: TRBJ2-7
CDR3 protein: CSGRTGADEQYF
CDR3 DNA: TGCAGCGGGCGGACAGGGGCTGACGAGCAGTACTTC

V gene: TRBV29-1
D gene: .
clone size: few
J gene: TRBJ2-2
CDR3 protein: CSVERDTGELFF
CDR3 DNA: TGCAGCGTTGAAAGGGACACCGGGGAGCTGTTTTTT

V gene: TRBV29-1
D gene: .
clone size: few
J gene: TRBJ1-3
CDR3 protein: CSARRDLSGNTIYF
CDR3 DNA: TGCAGCGCCAGGAGGGACCTCTCTGGAAACACCATATATTTT

V gene: TRBV28
D gene: .
clone size: .
J gene: TRBJ2-2
CDR3 protein: CASSYLDRELFF
CDR3 DNA: TGTGCCAGCAGTTATCTGGACCGGGAGCTGTTTTTT

V gene: TRBV7-2
D gene: .
clone size: .
J gene: TRBJ2-7
CDR3 protein: CASGAFSGSYEQYF
CDR3 DNA: TGTGCCAGCGGGGCGTTCAGCGGTTCCTACGAGCAGTACTTC

V gene: TRBV12-3/TRBV12-4
D gene: TRBD1
clone size: few
J gene: TRBJ1-2
CDR3 protein: CASSTDRGLTGYTF
CDR3 DNA: TGTGCCAGCAGTACTGACAGGGGGCTAACTGGCTACACCTTC